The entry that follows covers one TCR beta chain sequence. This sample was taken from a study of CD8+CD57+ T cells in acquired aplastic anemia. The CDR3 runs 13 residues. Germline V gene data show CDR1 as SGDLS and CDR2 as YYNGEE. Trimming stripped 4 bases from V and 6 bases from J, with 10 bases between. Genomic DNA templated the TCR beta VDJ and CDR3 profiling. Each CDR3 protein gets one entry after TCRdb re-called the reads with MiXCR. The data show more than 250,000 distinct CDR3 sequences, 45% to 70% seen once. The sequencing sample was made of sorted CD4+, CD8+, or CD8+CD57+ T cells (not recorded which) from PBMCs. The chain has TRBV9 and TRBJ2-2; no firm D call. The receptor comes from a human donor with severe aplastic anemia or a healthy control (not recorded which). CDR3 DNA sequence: TGTGCCAGCAGCCAGGAGATTCCCGGGGAGCTGTTTTTT. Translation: CASSQEIPGELFF.